The present entry profiles one TCR beta chain with its context. The data originate from a study of T cells in Graves' hyperthyroidism and ophthalmopathy. RNA transcripts provided the source from which TCR beta CDR3 regions were amplified. First-round RT-PCR targeting the TCR CDR3 was performed with the HTBI primer set. TCRdb ran MiXCR on the multiplex PCR reads and lists one entry per CDR3 protein. The profile shows about 96,000 distinct CDR3 sequences, about 51% of them singletons. Germline CDR1 and CDR2: SGHTA and FQGNSA. J lost 4 bases, V lost 5 bases, and 5 bases had no gene match. The CDR3 has 15 residues.

The receptor's source is a woman aged 40 to 49 with Graves' hyperthyroidism. The rearrangement joins TRBV7-2 to TRBJ2-3, with 11 nucleotides matching TRBD1. Sample: blood. This CDR3 reads CASSPRDRGSDTQYF. For the CDR3, the DNA is TGTGCCAGCAGCCCCCGGGACAGGGGGTCAGATACGCAGTATTTT.